This T cell receptor beta chain was observed in a study of blood T cell repertoires in COVID-19. Per the germline V gene, CDR1 is ENHRY and CDR2 is SYGVKD. The CDR3 sequence is 15 residues long. Trimming cost V 4 bases and J 0 bases, with 13 bases left between them. The repertoire was sequenced with immunoSEQ multiplex PCR; TCRdb's copy has only in-frame clones and lacks some. The data contain tens of thousands of clones, 85% to 90% of them singletons. This clonotype was obtained from a woman of 80 years or more with active COVID-19. Sample: peripheral blood. The chain is built from TRBV10-3 and TRBJ2-7; possible D gene TRBD2, 6 bases. The CDR3: CAISGGGASSYEQYF. The CDR3 DNA reads as TGTGCCATCAGTGGAGGCGGGGCAAGCTCCTACGAGCAGTACTTC.